This TCR beta chain comes out of a study of blood T cell repertoires in COVID-19 (dated by TCRdb to between 2020 and 2021). Looking at the study overall: Collaborator samples came from the United States, Italy and Spain and covered acute and convalescent phases of COVID-19. The material from the prospective study consisted of cDNA or gDNA derived from T cells, B-cell-depleted T cells, or PBMCs. Deeply sampled blood TCRbeta repertoires from subjects exposed to, actively infected with, or recovered from COVID-19 were included in the dataset. The repertoires were released in a freely available public database intended as a resource for research on the immune response to SARS-CoV-2. Samples were obtained from the ongoing ImmuneRACE study (first 160 participants) and from about 1,300 subjects provided by 6 global collaborators. Sample metadata almost always included a de-identified subject ID, COVID-19 status, age in years and sex. Where available, HLA class I and class II types were obtained from metadata supplied by the sample provider rather than from assay-based typing.

TCRbeta CDR3 regions were amplified from genomic DNA by means of the immunoSEQ Assay, a bias-controlled multiplex PCR. From the authors' description of their analysis: Nucleated cell counts per sample were estimated from amplification of reference gene primers within the assay. To quantify the absolute abundance of each unique TCRbeta CDR3 rearrangement, sequence reads were collapsed and filtered. For each sample, productive Simpson clonality was calculated by taking the square root of Simpson's diversity index across productive rearrangements. TCRdb's version of the immuneACCESS table is confined to in-frame rearrangements and falls short of the full clone set. An unresolved V gene accounts for under half of the shortfall where checked; the remainder is of unknown origin. V, J and clone size were drawn from that table, and D and trimming were deduced from the DNA. This sample has some 130,000 clones in its table, and more than 75% of those were observed once. The top ten hold approximately 10% of the sample.

With regard to this clone: Its antigen remains undetermined. The record has no base qualities; no much larger clone is one base away.

One collaborating source in Seattle enrolled patients while the patients were actively infected and followed the patients over time throughout the course of disease. Collaborating institutions collected whole blood in K2EDTA tubes following their own protocols. For TCRbeta analysis, collaborators shipped samples as frozen whole blood, isolated PBMCs, or DNA extracted from either of those sample types. Beyond this particular receptor, the publication reports: Clinical and demographic metadata were provided uncurated, with the amount varying by source and participant.

V loses 6 bases of germline sequence and J loses 0 bases, and the interval between the two ends is 11 bases. From the cysteine through the phenylalanine, the CDR3 covers 15 amino acids. Only the CDR3 DNA stays, 45 bases, in frame from base 1. For CDR1 and CDR2, the germline V gene lists SGHVS and FQNEAQ. The origin of this receptor is a woman in her 70s with COVID-19, enrolled during active disease. Recombination connected TRBV7-8 to TRBJ1-4; the best D guess is TRBD1, with 5 bases matching. Material: peripheral blood. The base sequence is TGTGCCAGCAGATCTGACAGCGCAACTAATGAAAAACTGTTTTTT. Its protein is CASRSDSATNEKLFF.